The 21 T cell receptor beta chains given below trace back to one sample, sequenced in a study of blood T cell repertoires in COVID-19. Method: immunoSEQ multiplex PCR; TCRdb's copy keeps in-frame clones and lacks some. The table has fewer than 110,000 clones, over 80% seen once. Material: peripheral blood. These receptors all stem from a middle-aged man with acute or convalescent COVID-19.

The chain has TRBV2 and TRBJ2-1, with 10 bases matching TRBD1. Germline V gives CDR1 SNHLY, CDR2 FYNNEI. With V trimmed by 8 bases and J by 0 bases, 16 bases remained unmatched. The CDR3 has 19 residues. The CDR3 protein is CASGGDRGTTSSSYNEQFF. CDR3 in DNA: TGTGCCAGCGGTGGGGACAGGGGAACCACTTCGAGCTCCTACAATGAGCAGTTCTTC.

CDR3 in DNA: TGTGCCAGCAAGCCAGGGCATATAGATATGGCCGGGGAGCTGTTTTTT. Amino acids: CASKPGHIDMAGELFF. V and J are TRBV28 and TRBJ2-2; D is perhaps TRBD1 (5 bases). With 7 bases removed from V and 6 bases from J, the gap between germline ends came to 21 bases. The CDR3 extends over 16 amino acids. From germline, CDR1 is MDHEN and CDR2 SYDVKM.

The chain combines TRBV6-5 with TRBJ1-5; weak D call: TRBD1 (5 bases). V lost 5 bases and J lost 2, with 13 bases in between. The CDR3 has 15 residues. Germline lookup yields CDR1 MNHEY and CDR2 SVGAGI. CDR3 bases: TGTGCCAGCAGTCCCTTCGGGGGGGGCAATCAGCCCCAGCATTTT. The encoded protein is CASSPFGGGNQPQHF.

V gene TRBV7-3 combines with J gene TRBJ2-2; TRBD1 is a possible D gene (6 bases). CDR1 and CDR2 from the germline V gene are SGHTA and FQGTGA. There are 16 residues in the CDR3. Trimming pared 4 bases from V and 5 bases from J, leaving 17 bases between. The CDR3 here is CASSSQGVGFTGELFF. In DNA, the CDR3 is TGTGCCAGCAGCTCACAGGGAGTGGGGTTTACCGGGGAGCTGTTTTTT.

Only one count was recorded for this clone. J is TRBJ1-1 and V is TRBV29-1; D is ambiguous. The germline V gene has CDR1 SQVTM and CDR2 ANQGSEA. With 2 bases removed from V and 4 bases from J, the gap between germline ends came to 8 bases. The CDR3 extends over 12 amino acids. The CDR3 DNA is TGCAGCGTTGAAAGAGAGGGCACTGAAGCTTTCTTT. Translated, it gives CSVEREGTEAFF. Full variable domain (rest looked up from reference TRBV29-1 and TRBJ1-1): SAVISQKPSRDICQRGTSLTIQCQVDSQVTMMFWYRQQPGQSLTLIATANQGSEATYESGFVIDKFPISRPNLTFSTLTVSNMSPEDSSIYLCSVEREGTEAFFGQGTRLTVV.

This clone turned up a few times. This chain joins TRBV7-9 and TRBJ2-1, with TRBD1 matching 8 bases. Germline CDR1 SEHNR, CDR2 FQNEAQ (reference sequence). The CDR3 runs to 14 residues. V gave up 5 bases and J gave up 4 bases; unmatched junction bases: 4. CDR3 residues: CASSRTGSYNEQFF. The CDR3 nucleotides are TGTGCCAGCAGCCGGACAGGGTCGTACAATGAGCAGTTCTTC.

V usage is TRBV4-2 and J usage is TRBJ1-5, with D uncertain. This CDR3 has 13 residues. Trimming took 2 bases from V and 6 from J, leaving 8 bases between them. Looked up from germline, CDR1 is LGHNA and CDR2 is YNFKEQ. The CDR3 coding sequence is TGTGCCAGCAGCCAAACTAGGGTTCAGCCCCAGCATTTT. Protein: CASSQTRVQPQHF.

CDR3 protein: CASSTYRTGMGEKLFF. In DNA form, the CDR3 reads TGTGCCAGTAGTACTTACCGGACAGGGATGGGTGAAAAACTGTTTTTT. This rearrangement joins TRBV19 to TRBJ1-4; 8 nucleotides match TRBD1. CDR1 is LNHDA and CDR2 is SQIVND in the germline V gene (reference sequence). V trimming: 4 bases; J trimming: 7 bases; junction bases outside the gene matches: 11. The CDR3 runs 16 residues.

The chain recombines TRBV4-1 with TRBJ2-7; D remains unclear. Germline V lookup: CDR1 MGHRA, CDR2 YSYEKL. There are 13 residues in the CDR3. V shed 3 bases and J shed 1 base, with 7 bases lying between them. This CDR3 reads CASSHSRSYEQYF. DNA of the CDR3: TGCGCCAGCAGCCATTCTAGGTCCTACGAGCAGTACTTC.

This clone appeared once. The rearrangement uses TRBV9 and TRBJ1-2, with D hard to call. CDR1 is SGDLS and CDR2 is YYNGEE in the germline V gene. V gave up 3 bases and J gave up 1 base, with 13 bases separating them. This CDR3 has 15 amino acids. CDR3 DNA sequence: TGTGCCAGCAGCGCTTTGACAAACCGTAACTATGGCTACACCTTC. Translated: CASSALTNRNYGYTF.

V usage is TRBV23-1 and J usage is TRBJ2-7; D unclear. Being an ORF, TRBV23-1 has a function that is uncertain. The CDR3 is 10 amino acids. The CDR3 here is CTSPLREQYF. The CDR3 DNA reads TGCACCTCCCCACTACGCGAGCAGTACTTC.

This clone occurred once. The CDR3 region is CASSGRTSSDEQYF. The CDR3 coding sequence is TGTGCCAGCAGTGGAAGGACTAGCAGTGACGAGCAGTACTTC. The V and J genes are TRBV27 and TRBJ2-7, with 8 bases identical to TRBD2. CDR3 size: 14 residues. The V gene end was trimmed by 5 bases and the J gene end by 5 bases; junction bases not matched to a gene: 8. Germline V CDR1 and CDR2: MNHEY, SMNVEV (reference sequence).

This chain uses TRBV9 with TRBJ2-3; D unresolved. This CDR3 is built from 14 residues. The germline V gene has CDR1 SGDLS and CDR2 YYNGEE. The V and J ends lost 0 bases and 10 bases respectively, with 15 bases between them. The CDR3 DNA reads TGTGCCAGCAGCGTAGACCTAGATCCCCGTGCGCAGTATTTT. It is translated as CASSVDLDPRAQYF.

This clone was seen only once. The chain combines TRBV2 with TRBJ1-4, with a possible D match to TRBD1 (6 bases). CDR3 length equals 15 residues. Germline V gene sequence: CDR1 SNHLY, CDR2 FYNNEI. V was pared by 4 bases and J by 5 bases, with 14 bases between. The CDR3 DNA follows: TGTGCCAGCAGTGGACAGGTGGGAATGAATGAAAAACTGTTTTTT. Protein sequence: CASSGQVGMNEKLFF.

This clone was counted only a few times. The chain's CDR3 is CASSSVRGGYNEQFF. The CDR3 DNA sequence: TGTGCCAGCAGCTCGGTACGGGGGGGATACAATGAGCAGTTCTTC. This chain joins TRBV5-6 and TRBJ2-1; 8 bases match TRBD2. The CDR3 length is 15 residues. V shed 3 bases, J shed 4 bases, and the junction held 6 bases outside the gene matches. Germline assignment: CDR1 SGHDT and CDR2 YYEEEE.

This clone was seen only a few times. The chain couples TRBV4-1 to TRBJ2-2; the match to TRBD1 covers 10 bases. This CDR3 spans 16 amino acids. Trimming at V came to 3 bases and at J to 4 bases, leaving 5 bases not matched to a gene. CDR1 is MGHRA and CDR2 is YSYEKL in the germline V gene. The CDR3 bases are TGCGCCAGCAGCCAGACAGGGGGCGTCACCACCGGGGAGCTGTTTTTT. Translating gives CASSQTGGVTTGELFF.

The chain carries TRBV19 and TRBJ2-7; TRBD1 aligns across 10 bases. Germline lookup yields CDR1 LNHDA and CDR2 SQIVND (reference sequence). The CDR3 consists of 15 residues. V lost 2 bases, J lost 0 bases, and 1 base stayed unmatched. The CDR3 sequence is CASSIWTGGSYEQYF. Written as DNA, the CDR3 is TGTGCCAGTAGTATATGGACAGGGGGCTCCTACGAGCAGTACTTC.

The rearrangement links TRBV7-6 to TRBJ2-2; tentatively, D is TRBD1 (6 bases). Germline CDR1 is SGHVS and CDR2 is FNYEAQ. CDR3 length equals 15 residues. V was cut by 4 bases and J by 6 bases, with 15 bases left in between. CDR3 nucleotides: TGTGCCAGCAGCTCGCAGGGGCCCGGGGCCGGGGAGCTGTTTTTT. Protein sequence: CASSSQGPGAGELFF.

This clone was seen a single time. The V call is TRBV2, the J call TRBJ1-6; D not certain. CDR1 is SNHLY and CDR2 is FYNNEI in the germline V gene. V was shortened by 6 bases and J by 0 bases, with 6 bases between the two germline ends. CDR3 length equals 14 residues. The CDR3 loop is CASRQNSYNSPLHF. The CDR3 nucleotides are TGTGCCAGCAGACAGAACTCCTATAATTCACCCCTCCACTTT. Complete variable domain (other parts from reference TRBV2 and TRBJ1-6): EPEVTQTPSHQVTQMGQEVILRCVPISNHLYFYWYRQILGQKVEFLVSFYNNEISEKSEIFDDQFSVERPDGSNFTLKIRSTKLEDSAMYFCASRQNSYNSPLHFGNGTRLTVT.

The V gene is TRBV4-3, the J gene TRBJ2-1, with 14 positions matching TRBD2. The CDR3 is 15 amino acids. CDR1 and CDR2 (germline): LGHNA, YSLEER. V trimming: 3 bases; J trimming: 6 bases; junction bases outside the gene matches: 1. DNA for the CDR3: TGCGCCAGCAGCCATGGACTAGCGGGGGGCAATGAGCAGTTCTTC. It yields the protein CASSHGLAGGNEQFF.

The chain combines TRBV6-4 with TRBJ1-1; D not resolved. The CDR3 totals 13 residues. Germline V CDR1 and CDR2: MRHNA, SNTAGT. V was trimmed by 6 bases and J by 4 bases, leaving 12 bases between them. Here the CDR3 DNA reads TGTGCCAGCAGCTCGACCCGGGGCACTGAAGCTTTCTTT. Translated: CASSSTRGTEAFF.